Each of the 20 T cell receptor beta chains below was sequenced from the same sample in a study of cytomegalovirus exposure and HLA in healthy donors. In the PCR, 60 Vbeta and 13 Jbeta primers were used. The protocol was immunoSEQ multiplex PCR, while the TCRdb copy is restricted to in-frame clones and leaves out a portion. Of around 150,000 clones in the sample, around two thirds were seen once. Specimen: PBMCs. These receptors came from a man aged 45-65 years in good health and CMV-seronegative.

This chain joins TRBV7-2 and TRBJ2-7; D is unclear. The V gene lost 1 base and the J gene lost 3 bases, with 13 bases spanning the gap. CDR1 SGHTA and CDR2 FQGNSA come from the germline V gene. The CDR3 contains 15 residues. The CDR3, as DNA: TGTGCCAGCAGCTTAGGGGCAGTCTCCTACTACGAGCAGTACTTC. Protein: CASSLGAVSYYEQYF.

The chain links TRBV29-1 to TRBJ2-7; 7 bases match TRBD1. V was clipped by 7 bases and J by 3 bases; unmatched bases: 6. CDR1 and CDR2 from the germline V gene are SQVTM and ANQGSEA. The CDR3 is 12 residues long. For the CDR3, the DNA is TGCAGCGCTGGGGACAGATTCTACGAGCAGTACTTC. Translated, it gives CSAGDRFYEQYF.

The V and J genes are TRBV5-4 and TRBJ1-6; the match to TRBD1 covers 8 bases. The V gene end was trimmed by 4 bases and the J gene end by 10 bases; junction bases not matched to a gene: 16. Germline CDR1 SGHNT, CDR2 YYREEE (reference sequence). This CDR3 region has 17 residues. CDR3 sequence: CASSPAGDRFLFSPLHF. CDR3 sequence (DNA): TGTGCCAGCAGCCCTGCTGGGGACAGGTTCCTTTTCTCACCCCTCCACTTT.

This chain connects TRBV19 to TRBJ2-3, with D possibly matching TRBD2 (5 bases). CDR3 size: 15 residues. The germline CDR1 and CDR2 sequences are LNHDA and SQIVND (reference sequence). V was clipped by 7 bases and J by 1 base, with 15 bases between them. CDR3 bases: TGTGCCAGTACCACCGCGCGGGCTGGCACAGATACGCAGTATTTT. Translating it yields CASTTARAGTDTQYF.

The chain links TRBV4-3 to TRBJ2-6; 8 bases fit TRBD1. The ends lost 0 bases at V and 1 base at J; junction bases unmatched: 8. The CDR3 length is 19 residues. The germline CDR1 and CDR2 sequences are LGHNA and YSLEER. CDR3 sequence: CASSQDTTGGWSGANVLTF. The CDR3 DNA sequence: TGCGCCAGCAGCCAAGATACTACAGGGGGTTGGTCTGGGGCCAACGTCCTGACTTTC.

For this clone: The junction differs from germline at one of its ends, possibly a read error. V usage is TRBV7-9 and J usage is TRBJ1-5, with D unresolved. Germline assignment: CDR1 SEHNR and CDR2 FQNEAQ (reference sequence). CDR3 length: 12 amino acids. CDR3 loop: CSSSLTNQPQHF. The DNA for the CDR3 is TGTTCCAGCAGCTTAACTAATCAGCCCCAGCATTTT. Based on the CDR3 plus reference TRBV7-9 and TRBJ1-5, the full variable domain is DTGVSQNPRHKITKRGQNVTFRCDPISEHNRLYWYRQTLGQGPEFLTYFQNEAQLEKSRLLSDRFSAERPKGSFSTLEIQRTEQGDSAMYLCSSSLTNQPQHFGDGTRLSIL.

This clone was counted a few times. The chain uses TRBV19 and TRBJ1-5, with 9 bases identical to TRBD1. V was clipped by 9 bases and J by 4 bases; unmatched bases: 7. Germline CDR1 LNHDA, CDR2 SQIVND (reference sequence). The CDR3 runs to 14 residues. CDR3 region: CASSPGTGNQPQHF. In DNA, the CDR3 is TGTGCCAGCTCGCCCGGGACAGGGAATCAGCCCCAGCATTTT. The entire variable domain, with the rest obtained from reference TRBV19 and TRBJ1-5, is as follows: DGGITQSPKYLFRKEGQNVTLSCEQNLNHDAMYWYRQDPGQGLRLIYYSQIVNDFQKGDIAEGYSVSREKKESFPLTVTSAQKNPTAFYLCASSPGTGNQPQHFGDGTRLSIL.

This clone was seen only a few times. The gene calls are TRBV5-1 and TRBJ1-1; D ambiguous. Germline CDR1 and CDR2: SGHRS and YFSETQ. The CDR3 runs 12 residues. V lost 3 bases to trimming and J lost 5 bases, with 8 bases between them. The CDR3 spells CASSSRGTEAFF. Written as DNA, the CDR3 is TGCGCCAGCAGCTCCAGAGGGACTGAAGCTTTCTTT. Filled out from reference TRBV5-1 and TRBJ1-1, the complete variable domain reads KAGVTQTPRYLIKTRGQQVTLSCSPISGHRSVSWYQQTPGQGLQFLFEYFSETQRNKGNFPGRFSGRQFSNSRSEMNVSTLELGDSALYLCASSSRGTEAFFGQGTRLTVV.

The chain recombines TRBV29-1 with TRBJ1-2; 7 bases line up with TRBD1. V was clipped by 3 bases and J by 4 bases; unmatched bases: 11. The CDR3 is made up of 15 amino acids. Germline CDR1 SQVTM, CDR2 ANQGSEA. The CDR3 coding sequence is TGCAGCGTTGATCCGGACAGGTTACCATCCTATGGCTACACCTTC. This translates into CSVDPDRLPSYGYTF.

V gene TRBV4-1 combines with J gene TRBJ2-2; TRBD1 matches at 9 bases. Germline V gene sequence: CDR1 MGHRA, CDR2 YSYEKL. This CDR3 has 16 residues. Losses at the gene ends were 1 base for V and 4 bases for J; bases not matched to a gene: 4. The CDR3 nucleotides are TGCGCCAGCAGCCAAGTACAGGGGGCGAGCACCGGGGAGCTGTTTTTT. This sequence encodes CASSQVQGASTGELFF.

The rearrangement uses TRBV19 and TRBJ2-5; 7 nucleotides agree with TRBD2. The ends lost 7 bases at V and 2 bases at J; junction bases unmatched: 16. CDR3 length: 17 residues. From germline, CDR1 is LNHDA and CDR2 SQIVND (reference sequence). DNA for the CDR3: TGTGCCAGTACCCAAAAGACGGGGGGACCTAAACAAGAGACCCAGTACTTC. Translated, it gives CASTQKTGGPKQETQYF.

This clone came up once. CDR3 amino acids: CASSLGTVNTGELFF. DNA for the CDR3: TGCGCCAGCAGCTTGGGGACAGTGAACACCGGGGAGCTGTTTTTT. The gene calls are TRBV5-1 and TRBJ2-2; TRBD1 might be the D (6 bases). Germline V gene data show CDR1 as SGHRS and CDR2 as YFSETQ. The V end was cut by 0 bases, the J end by 1 base, with 7 bases between. There are 15 residues in the CDR3.

The chain combines TRBV29-1 with TRBJ2-1; 11 bases fit TRBD1. The CDR3 length is 14 residues. Germline CDR1 SQVTM, CDR2 ANQGSEA. V lost 6 bases, J lost 5 bases, and 6 bases stayed unmatched. CDR3 nucleotides: TGCAGCGTCCGGACAGGGGGCTTTAACAATGAGCAGTTCTTC. Its translation is CSVRTGGFNNEQFF.

The chain recombines TRBV9 with TRBJ2-3; 12 bases agree with TRBD2. V lost 4 bases to trimming and J lost 7 bases; unmatched junction nucleotides: 10. The CDR3 length is 16 residues. CDR1 is SGDLS and CDR2 is YYNGEE in the germline V gene. CDR3 loop: CASSPSLAGGRNTQYF. CDR3 nucleotide sequence: TGTGCCAGCAGCCCCTCGCTAGCGGGGGGGAGGAATACGCAGTATTTT.

V is TRBV5-1 and J is TRBJ2-2, with TRBD2 matching over 12 bases. Per germline, CDR1 SGHRS and CDR2 YFSETQ. The CDR3 is made up of 16 amino acids. With 3 bases clipped from V and 5 bases from J, the junction kept 5 bases outside the gene matches. CDR3 coding DNA: TGCGCCAGCAGCTCGACTAGCGGGGGATTGACCGGGGAGCTGTTTTTT. Its protein is CASSSTSGGLTGELFF.

The count of this clone is one. This rearrangement joins TRBV29-1 to TRBJ1-2, with unresolved D. The V and J ends lost 7 bases and 5 bases respectively, with 11 bases between them. CDR1 is SQVTM and CDR2 is ANQGSEA in the germline V gene. CDR3 length: 11 amino acids. For the CDR3, the DNA is TGCAGCGATCTGTCGGGGTATGGCTACACCTTC. It codes for CSDLSGYGYTF.

In this sample, this clone turned up once. This sequence joins TRBV28 and TRBJ1-4; 7 nucleotides line up with TRBD1. The CDR3 runs 14 residues. The V gene end was trimmed by 4 bases and the J gene end by 5 bases; junction bases not matched to a gene: 4. CDR1 and CDR2 from the germline V gene are MDHEN and SYDVKM. The chain's CDR3 is CASSSTGLNEKLFF. CDR3 in DNA: TGTGCCAGCAGTTCGACAGGGTTAAATGAAAAACTGTTTTTT.

This sequence joins TRBV7-9 and TRBJ1-1; the D gene is possibly TRBD1 (6 bases). CDR1 and CDR2 (germline): SEHNR, FQNEAQ (reference sequence). The length of the CDR3 is 14 residues. The germline V and J ends were trimmed by 7 bases and 0 bases, with 12 bases remaining between them. CDR3 bases: TGTGCCAGCATCCCGGGACATATGAACACTGAAGCTTTCTTT. It encodes CASIPGHMNTEAFF.

The chain joins TRBV11-1 to TRBJ2-1; 9 nucleotides align to TRBD2. V trimming: 0 bases; J trimming: 8 bases; junction bases outside the gene matches: 8. Germline values: CDR1 SGHAT, CDR2 FQDESV (reference sequence). The CDR3 loop spans 16 amino acids. The CDR3: CASSLAPGGGADEQFF. The CDR3 DNA follows: TGTGCCAGCAGCTTAGCGCCAGGCGGGGGGGCCGATGAGCAGTTCTTC.

The gene calls are TRBV2 and TRBJ1-2; 7 positions agree with TRBD1. Germline V gene sequence: CDR1 SNHLY, CDR2 FYNNEI. CDR3 size: 14 residues. V shed 8 bases, J shed 14 bases, and the junction held 20 bases outside the gene matches. CDR3 sequence reads: CASGRGTAALSNTF. DNA of the CDR3: TGTGCCAGCGGAAGAGGGACAGCCGCCCTCTCTAATACCTTC.